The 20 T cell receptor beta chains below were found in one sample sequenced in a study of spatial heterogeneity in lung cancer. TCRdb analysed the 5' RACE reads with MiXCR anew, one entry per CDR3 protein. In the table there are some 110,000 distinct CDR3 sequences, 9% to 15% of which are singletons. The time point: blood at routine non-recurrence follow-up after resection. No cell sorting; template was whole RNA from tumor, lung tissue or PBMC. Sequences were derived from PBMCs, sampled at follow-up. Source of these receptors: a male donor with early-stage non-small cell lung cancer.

Here the CDR3 DNA reads TGTGCCAGCAGCGACCCGGGACACCGCACAGATACGCAGTATTTT. Translated: CASSDPGHRTDTQYF. The V call is TRBV7-2, the J call TRBJ2-3, with D perhaps matching TRBD1 (6 bases). Trimming took 5 bases from V and 1 from J, leaving 13 bases between them. Germline values: CDR1 SGHTA, CDR2 FQGNSA. CDR3 length equals 15 residues.

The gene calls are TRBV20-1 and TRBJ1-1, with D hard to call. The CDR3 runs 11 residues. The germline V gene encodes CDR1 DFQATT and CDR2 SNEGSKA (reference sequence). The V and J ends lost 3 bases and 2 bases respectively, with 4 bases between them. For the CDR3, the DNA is TGCAGTGCTAGGGTAAACACTGAAGCTTTCTTT. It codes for CSARVNTEAFF.

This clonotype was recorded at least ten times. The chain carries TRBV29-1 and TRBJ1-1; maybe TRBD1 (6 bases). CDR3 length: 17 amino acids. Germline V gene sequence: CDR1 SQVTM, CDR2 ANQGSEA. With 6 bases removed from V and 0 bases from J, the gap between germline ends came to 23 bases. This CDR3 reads CSVPGQRNTRMNTEAFF. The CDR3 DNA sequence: TGCAGCGTCCCCGGACAGCGCAACACCCGTATGAACACTGAAGCTTTCTTT.

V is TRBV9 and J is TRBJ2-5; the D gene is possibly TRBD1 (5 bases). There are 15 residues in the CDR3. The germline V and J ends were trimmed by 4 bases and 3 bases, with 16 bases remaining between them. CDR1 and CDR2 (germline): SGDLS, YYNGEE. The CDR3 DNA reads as TGTGCCAGCAGCTCCGGTGGCAGGGCGAAAGAGACCCAGTACTTC. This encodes CASSSGGRAKETQYF. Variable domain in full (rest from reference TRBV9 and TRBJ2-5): DSGVTQTPKHLITATGQRVTLRCSPRSGDLSVYWYQQSLDQGLQFLIQYYNGEERAKGNILERFSAQQFPDLHSELNLSSLELGDSALYFCASSSGGRAKETQYFGPGTRLLVL.

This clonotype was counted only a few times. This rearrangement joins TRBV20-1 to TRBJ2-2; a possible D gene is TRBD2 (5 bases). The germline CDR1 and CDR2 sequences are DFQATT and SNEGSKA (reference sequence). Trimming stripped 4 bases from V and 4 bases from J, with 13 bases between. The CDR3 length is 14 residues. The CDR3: CSAKRTHSTGELFF. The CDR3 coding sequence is TGCAGTGCTAAAAGGACTCACAGCACCGGGGAGCTGTTTTTT.

The CDR3 here is CASSFGPQETQYF. As DNA, the CDR3 is TGTGCCAGCAGTTTTGGACCGCAAGAGACCCAGTACTTC. The rearrangement uses TRBV12-3 or TRBV12-4 and TRBJ2-5; D gene unclear. Trimming stripped 3 bases from V and 2 bases from J, with 7 bases between. CDR3 size: 13 residues.

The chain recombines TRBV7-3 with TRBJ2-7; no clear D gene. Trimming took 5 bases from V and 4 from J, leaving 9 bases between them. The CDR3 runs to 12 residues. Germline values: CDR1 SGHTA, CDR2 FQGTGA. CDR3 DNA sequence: TGTGCCAGCAGCCCCAACGGGTACGAGCAGTACTTC. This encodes CASSPNGYEQYF.

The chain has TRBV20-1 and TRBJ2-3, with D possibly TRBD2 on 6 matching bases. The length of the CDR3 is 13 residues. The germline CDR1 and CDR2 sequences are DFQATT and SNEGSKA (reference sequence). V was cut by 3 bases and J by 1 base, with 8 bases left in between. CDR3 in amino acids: CSASGEGTDTQYF. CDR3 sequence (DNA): TGCAGTGCTAGCGGGGAGGGCACAGATACGCAGTATTTT.

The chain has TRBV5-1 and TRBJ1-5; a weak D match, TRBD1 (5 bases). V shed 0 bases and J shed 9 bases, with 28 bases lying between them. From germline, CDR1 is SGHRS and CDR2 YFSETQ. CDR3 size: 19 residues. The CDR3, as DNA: TGCGCCAGCAGCTTGGACCCAAGGGGTTATGCCCCGATCAGACGGCCCCAGCATTTT. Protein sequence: CASSLDPRGYAPIRRPQHF.

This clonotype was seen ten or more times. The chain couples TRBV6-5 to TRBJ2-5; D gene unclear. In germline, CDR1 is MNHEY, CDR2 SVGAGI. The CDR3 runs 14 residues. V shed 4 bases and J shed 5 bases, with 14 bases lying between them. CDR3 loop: CASSLRMGKETQYF. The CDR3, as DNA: TGTGCCAGCAGTTTAAGGATGGGAAAGGAGACCCAGTACTTC.

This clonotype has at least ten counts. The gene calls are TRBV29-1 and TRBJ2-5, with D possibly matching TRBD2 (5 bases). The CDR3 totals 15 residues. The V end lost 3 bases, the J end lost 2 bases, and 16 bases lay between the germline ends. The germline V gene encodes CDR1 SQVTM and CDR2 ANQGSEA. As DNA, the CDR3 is TGCAGCGTTGAGGCTGGGAGTCTTAAACAAGAGACCCAGTACTTC. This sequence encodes CSVEAGSLKQETQYF.

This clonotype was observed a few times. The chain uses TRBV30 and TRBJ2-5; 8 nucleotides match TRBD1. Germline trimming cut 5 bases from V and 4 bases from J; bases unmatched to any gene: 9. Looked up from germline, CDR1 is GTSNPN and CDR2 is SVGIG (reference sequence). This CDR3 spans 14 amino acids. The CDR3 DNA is TGTGCCTGGGGACAGGGATTGAGTGGAGAGACCCAGTACTTC. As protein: CAWGQGLSGETQYF.

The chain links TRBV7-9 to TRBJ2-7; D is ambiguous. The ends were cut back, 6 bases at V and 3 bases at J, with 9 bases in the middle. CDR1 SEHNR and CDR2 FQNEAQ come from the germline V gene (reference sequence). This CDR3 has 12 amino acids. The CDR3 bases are TGTGCCAGCAGACTCGACGGCTACGAGCAGTACTTC. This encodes CASRLDGYEQYF. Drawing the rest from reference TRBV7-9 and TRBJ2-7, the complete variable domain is DTGVSQNPRHKITKRGQNVTFRCDPISEHNRLYWYRQTLGQGPEFLTYFQNEAQLEKSRLLSDRFSAERPKGSFSTLEIQRTEQGDSAMYLCASRLDGYEQYFGPGTRLTVT.

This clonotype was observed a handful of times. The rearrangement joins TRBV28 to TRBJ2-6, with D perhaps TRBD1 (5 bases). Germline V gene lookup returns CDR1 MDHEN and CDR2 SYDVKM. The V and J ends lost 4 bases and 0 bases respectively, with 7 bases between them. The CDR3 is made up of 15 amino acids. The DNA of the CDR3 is TGTGCCAGCAGTTCGACAGACTCTGGGGCCAACGTCCTGACTTTC. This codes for CASSSTDSGANVLTF.

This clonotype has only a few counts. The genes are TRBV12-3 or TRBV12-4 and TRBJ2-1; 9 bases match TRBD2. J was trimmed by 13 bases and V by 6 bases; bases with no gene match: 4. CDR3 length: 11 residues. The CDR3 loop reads CASSERGVQFF. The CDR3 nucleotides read TGTGCCAGCAGCGAGCGGGGGGTCCAGTTCTTC.

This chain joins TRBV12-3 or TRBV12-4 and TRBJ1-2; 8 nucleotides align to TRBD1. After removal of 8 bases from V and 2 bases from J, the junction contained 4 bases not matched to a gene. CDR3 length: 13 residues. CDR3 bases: TGTGCCAGCGAAGACAGGGGCAACTATGGCTACACCTTC. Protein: CASEDRGNYGYTF.

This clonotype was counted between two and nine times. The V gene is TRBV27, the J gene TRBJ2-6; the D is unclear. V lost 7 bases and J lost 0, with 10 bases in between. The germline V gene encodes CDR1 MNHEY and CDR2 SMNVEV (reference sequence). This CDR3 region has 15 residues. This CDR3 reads CASTDLGSGANVLTF. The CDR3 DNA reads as TGTGCCAGCACCGATCTAGGCTCTGGGGCCAACGTCCTGACTTTC.

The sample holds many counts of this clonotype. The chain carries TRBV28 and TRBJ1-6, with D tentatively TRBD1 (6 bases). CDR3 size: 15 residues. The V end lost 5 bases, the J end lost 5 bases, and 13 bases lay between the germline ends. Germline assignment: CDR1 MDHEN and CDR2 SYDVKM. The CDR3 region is CASSVLQGNNSPLHF. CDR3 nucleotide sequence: TGTGCCAGCAGTGTACTACAGGGTAATAATTCACCCCTCCACTTT. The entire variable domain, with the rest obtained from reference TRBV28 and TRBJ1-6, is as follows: DVKVTQSSRYLVKRTGEKVFLECVQDMDHENMFWYRQDPGLGLRLIYFSYDVKMKEKGDIPEGYSVSREKKERFSLILESASTNQTSMYLCASSVLQGNNSPLHFGNGTRLTVT.

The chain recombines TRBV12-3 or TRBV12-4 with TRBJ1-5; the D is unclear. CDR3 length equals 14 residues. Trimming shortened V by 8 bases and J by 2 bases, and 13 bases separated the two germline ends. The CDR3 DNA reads TGTGCCAGCCGGACGGGGAAAGGCAATCAGCCCCAGCATTTT. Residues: CASRTGKGNQPQHF.

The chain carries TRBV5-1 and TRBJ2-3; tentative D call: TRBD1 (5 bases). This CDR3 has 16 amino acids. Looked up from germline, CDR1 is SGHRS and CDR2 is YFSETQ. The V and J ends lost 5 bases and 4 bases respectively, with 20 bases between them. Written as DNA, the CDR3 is TGCGCCAGCAGACAGGATCCCCTCAGAGGATCAGATACGCAGTATTTT. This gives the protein CASRQDPLRGSDTQYF.